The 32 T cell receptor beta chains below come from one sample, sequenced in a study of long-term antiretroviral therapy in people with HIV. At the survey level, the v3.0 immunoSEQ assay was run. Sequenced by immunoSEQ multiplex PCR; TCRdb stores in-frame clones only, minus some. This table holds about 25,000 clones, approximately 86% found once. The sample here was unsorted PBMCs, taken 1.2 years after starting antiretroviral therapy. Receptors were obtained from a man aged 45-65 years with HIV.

The CDR3 is CASSLGARRETQYF. Here the CDR3 DNA reads TGTGCCAGCAGCTTAGGGGCCCGGAGGGAGACCCAGTACTTC. The chain employs TRBV7-2 and TRBJ2-5, with D possibly matching TRBD2 (5 bases). Germline V gene lookup returns CDR1 SGHTA and CDR2 FQGNSA. V was clipped by 1 base and J by 5 bases, with 11 bases between them. The CDR3 runs to 14 residues.

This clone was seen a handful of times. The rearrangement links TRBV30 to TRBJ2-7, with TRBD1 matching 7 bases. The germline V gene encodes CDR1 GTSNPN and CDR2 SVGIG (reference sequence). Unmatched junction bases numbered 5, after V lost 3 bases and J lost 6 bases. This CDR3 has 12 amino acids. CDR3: CAWSGQDFEQYF. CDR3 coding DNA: TGTGCCTGGAGCGGACAGGATTTCGAGCAGTACTTC.

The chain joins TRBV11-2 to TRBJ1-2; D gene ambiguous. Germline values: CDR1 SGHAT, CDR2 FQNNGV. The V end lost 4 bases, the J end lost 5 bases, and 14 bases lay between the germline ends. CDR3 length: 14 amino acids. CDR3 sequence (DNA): TGTGCCAGCAGCTCCGGAGAGACTACTTATGGCTACACCTTC. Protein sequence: CASSSGETTYGYTF.

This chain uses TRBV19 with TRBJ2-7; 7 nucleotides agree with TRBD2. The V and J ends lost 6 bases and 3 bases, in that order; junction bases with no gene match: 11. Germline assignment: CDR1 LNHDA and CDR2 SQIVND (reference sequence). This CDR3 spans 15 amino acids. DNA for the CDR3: TGTGCCAGTAGCCAAGCGGGGAGCGGCGGCTACGAGCAGTACTTC. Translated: CASSQAGSGGYEQYF.

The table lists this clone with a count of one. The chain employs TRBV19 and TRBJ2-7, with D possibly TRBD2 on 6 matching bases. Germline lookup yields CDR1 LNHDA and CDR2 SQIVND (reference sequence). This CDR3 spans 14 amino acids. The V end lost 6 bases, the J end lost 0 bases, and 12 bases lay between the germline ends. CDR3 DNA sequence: TGTGCCAGTAGCCCTAGCGCCAGCTCCTACGAGCAGTACTTC. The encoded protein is CASSPSASSYEQYF.

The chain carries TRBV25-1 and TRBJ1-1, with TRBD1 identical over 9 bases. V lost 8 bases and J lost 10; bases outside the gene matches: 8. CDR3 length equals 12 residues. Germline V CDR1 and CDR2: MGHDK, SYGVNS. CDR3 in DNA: TGTGCCAGCTACCTACAGGGGGCGGGAGCTTTCTTT. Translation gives CASYLQGAGAFF.

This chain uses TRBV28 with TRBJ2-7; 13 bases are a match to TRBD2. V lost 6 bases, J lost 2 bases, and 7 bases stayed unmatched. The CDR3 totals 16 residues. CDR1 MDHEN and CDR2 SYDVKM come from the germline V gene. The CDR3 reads CASSPSGTSGTYEQYF. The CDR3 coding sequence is TGTGCCAGCAGCCCATCCGGGACTAGCGGGACCTACGAGCAGTACTTC.

The CDR3 reads CASSGGALSTDTQYF. CDR3 DNA: TGTGCCAGCAGCGGAGGAGCGCTTAGCACAGATACGCAGTATTTT. The chain uses TRBV7-2 and TRBJ2-3, with D perhaps TRBD2 (5 bases). The CDR3 is 15 residues long. Germline CDR1 reads SGHTA; CDR2 reads FQGNSA. Trimming shortened V by 5 bases and J by 0 bases, and 12 bases separated the two germline ends.

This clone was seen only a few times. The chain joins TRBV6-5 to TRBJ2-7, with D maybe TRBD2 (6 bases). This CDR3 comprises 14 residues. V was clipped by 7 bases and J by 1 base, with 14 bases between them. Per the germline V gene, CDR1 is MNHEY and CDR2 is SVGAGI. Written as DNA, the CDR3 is TGTGCCAGCAATCGACGGGGGTCTTCCTACGAGCAGTACTTC. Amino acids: CASNRRGSSYEQYF.

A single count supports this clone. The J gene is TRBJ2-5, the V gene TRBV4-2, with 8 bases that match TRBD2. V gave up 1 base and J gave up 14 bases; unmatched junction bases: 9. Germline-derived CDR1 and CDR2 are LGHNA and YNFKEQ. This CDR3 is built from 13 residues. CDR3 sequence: CASSQVELSGIYF. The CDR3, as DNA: TGTGCCAGCAGCCAAGTGGAACTTAGCGGGATCTACTTC.

The CDR3 loop reads CASSPRTVNTEAFF. The CDR3 DNA follows: TGTGCCAGCAGTCCGCGGACGGTGAACACTGAAGCTTTCTTT. The chain has TRBV27 and TRBJ1-1; the D is unclear. Per germline, CDR1 MNHEY and CDR2 SMNVEV (reference sequence). V was trimmed by 5 bases and J by 0 bases, leaving 10 bases between them. The CDR3 spans 14 residues.

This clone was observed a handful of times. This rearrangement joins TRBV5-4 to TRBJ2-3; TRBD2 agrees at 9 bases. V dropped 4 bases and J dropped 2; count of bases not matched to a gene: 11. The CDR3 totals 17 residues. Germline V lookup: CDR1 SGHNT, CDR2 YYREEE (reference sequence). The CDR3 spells CASSQAASGDPTDTQYF. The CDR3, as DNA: TGTGCCAGCAGCCAAGCGGCTAGCGGGGACCCCACAGATACGCAGTATTTT.

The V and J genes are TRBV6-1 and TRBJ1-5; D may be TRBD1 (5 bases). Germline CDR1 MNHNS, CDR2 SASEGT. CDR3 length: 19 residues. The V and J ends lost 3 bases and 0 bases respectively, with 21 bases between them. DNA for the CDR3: TGTGCCAGCAGTGACCGGGTTTCGAGGGGAGCATATAGCAATCAGCCCCAGCATTTT. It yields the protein CASSDRVSRGAYSNQPQHF.

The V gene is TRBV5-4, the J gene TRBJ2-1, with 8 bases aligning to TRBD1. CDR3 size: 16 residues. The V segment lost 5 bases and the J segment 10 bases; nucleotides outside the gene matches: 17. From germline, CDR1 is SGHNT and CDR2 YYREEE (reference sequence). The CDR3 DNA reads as TGTGCCAGCAGTCCCCGGTTGACAGGGGATTTTCGGGAGCAGTTCTTC. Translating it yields CASSPRLTGDFREQFF.

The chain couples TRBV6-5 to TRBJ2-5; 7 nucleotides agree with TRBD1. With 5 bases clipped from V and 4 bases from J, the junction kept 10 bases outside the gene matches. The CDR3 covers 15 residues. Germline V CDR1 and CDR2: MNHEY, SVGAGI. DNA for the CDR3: TGTGCCAGCAGTGGTTTAGGGGGCTGGGGAGAGACCCAGTACTTC. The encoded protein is CASSGLGGWGETQYF.

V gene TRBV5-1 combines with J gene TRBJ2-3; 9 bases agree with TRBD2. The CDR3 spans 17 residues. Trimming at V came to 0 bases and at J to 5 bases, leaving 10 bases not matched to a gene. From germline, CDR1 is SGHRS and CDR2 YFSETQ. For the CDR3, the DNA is TGCGCCAGCAGCTTGGGAGGCGGGGGGGCCCGGGAAGATACGCAGTATTTT. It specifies CASSLGGGGAREDTQYF.

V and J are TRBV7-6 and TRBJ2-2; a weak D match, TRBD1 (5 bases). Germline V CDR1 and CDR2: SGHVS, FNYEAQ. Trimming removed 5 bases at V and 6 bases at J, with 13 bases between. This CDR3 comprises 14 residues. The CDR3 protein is CASSAQGFAGELFF. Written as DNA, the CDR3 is TGTGCCAGCAGCGCCCAGGGTTTCGCCGGGGAGCTGTTTTTT.

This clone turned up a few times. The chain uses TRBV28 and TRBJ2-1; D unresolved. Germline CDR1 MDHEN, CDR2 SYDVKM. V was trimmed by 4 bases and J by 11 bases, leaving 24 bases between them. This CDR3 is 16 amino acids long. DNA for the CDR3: TGTGCCAGCAGTTCCAGACCCACAGTGTCCCGTATTAAGCAGTTCTTC. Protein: CASSSRPTVSRIKQFF.

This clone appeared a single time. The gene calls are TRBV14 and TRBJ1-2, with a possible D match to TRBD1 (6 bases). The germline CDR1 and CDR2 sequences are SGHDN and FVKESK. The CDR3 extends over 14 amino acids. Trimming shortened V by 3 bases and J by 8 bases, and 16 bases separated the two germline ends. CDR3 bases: TGTGCCAGCAGCCAGGGGGCCTCTTTCGGGGGCTACACCTTC. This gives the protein CASSQGASFGGYTF.

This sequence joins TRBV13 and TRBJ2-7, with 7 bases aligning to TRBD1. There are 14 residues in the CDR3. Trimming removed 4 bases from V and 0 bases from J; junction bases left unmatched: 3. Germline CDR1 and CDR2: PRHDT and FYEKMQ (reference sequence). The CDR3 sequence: CASSWGQSSYEQYF. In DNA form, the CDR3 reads TGTGCCAGCAGCTGGGGACAGTCCTCCTACGAGCAGTACTTC.

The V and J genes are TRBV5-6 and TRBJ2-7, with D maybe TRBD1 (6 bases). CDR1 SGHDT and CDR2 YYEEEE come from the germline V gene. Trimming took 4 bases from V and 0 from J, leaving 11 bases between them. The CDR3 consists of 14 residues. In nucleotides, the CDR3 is TGTGCCAGCAGCCAGCAAGGGGGCTCCTACGAGCAGTACTTC. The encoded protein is CASSQQGGSYEQYF.

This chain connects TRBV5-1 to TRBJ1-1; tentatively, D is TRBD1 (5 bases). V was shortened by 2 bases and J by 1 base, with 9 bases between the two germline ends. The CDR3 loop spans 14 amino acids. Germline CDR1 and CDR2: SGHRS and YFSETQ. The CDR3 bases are TGCGCCAGCAGCTTCCGACAGTCGAACACTGAAGCTTTCTTT. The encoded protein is CASSFRQSNTEAFF.

In DNA, the CDR3 is TGTGCCAGCAGCCCAGACGGGAGAGCCAACGTCCTGACTTTC. It specifies CASSPDGRANVLTF. The chain recombines TRBV5-4 with TRBJ2-6; D is possibly TRBD2 (6 bases). CDR1 SGHNT and CDR2 YYREEE come from the germline V gene (reference sequence). This CDR3 has 14 amino acids. V was shortened by 4 bases and J by 7 bases, with 12 bases between the two germline ends. The full variable domain, rest sourced from reference TRBV5-4 and TRBJ2-6, is ETGVTQSPTHLIKTRGQQVTLRCSSQSGHNTVSWYQQALGQGPQFIFQYYREEENGRGNFPPRFSGLQFPNYSSELNVNALELDDSALYLCASSPDGRANVLTFGAGSRLTVL.

The CDR3 DNA sequence: TGCGCCAGCAGCTTCCAGGGACAGGGGAACACTGAAGCTTTCTTT. Encoded protein: CASSFQGQGNTEAFF. The genes are TRBV5-1 and TRBJ1-1; 9 nucleotides line up with TRBD1. This CDR3 comprises 15 residues. J lost 1 base, V lost 2 bases, and 3 bases had no gene match. Per germline, CDR1 SGHRS and CDR2 YFSETQ.

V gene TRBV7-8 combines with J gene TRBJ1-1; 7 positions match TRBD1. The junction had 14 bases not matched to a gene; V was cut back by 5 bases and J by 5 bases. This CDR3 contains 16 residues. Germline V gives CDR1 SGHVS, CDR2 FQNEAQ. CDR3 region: CASSQGAGGTGTEAFF. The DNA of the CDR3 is TGTGCCAGCAGCCAAGGGGCAGGGGGTACAGGGACTGAAGCTTTCTTT.

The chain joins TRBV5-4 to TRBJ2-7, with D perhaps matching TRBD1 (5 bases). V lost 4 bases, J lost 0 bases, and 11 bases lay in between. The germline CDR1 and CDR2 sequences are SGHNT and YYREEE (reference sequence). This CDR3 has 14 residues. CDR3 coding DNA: TGTGCCAGCAGCAAGTCGACAGCCTCCTACGAGCAGTACTTC. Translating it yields CASSKSTASYEQYF.

The CDR3 DNA follows: TGTGCCAGCAGTTTATATGGGGGGTATAGCAATCAGCCCCAGCATTTT. Translating gives CASSLYGGYSNQPQHF. V usage is TRBV27 and J usage is TRBJ1-5, with D possibly TRBD1 on 5 matching bases. Germline V gene sequence: CDR1 MNHEY, CDR2 SMNVEV (reference sequence). V was clipped by 1 base and J by 0 bases, with 10 bases between them. The CDR3 is 16 residues long.

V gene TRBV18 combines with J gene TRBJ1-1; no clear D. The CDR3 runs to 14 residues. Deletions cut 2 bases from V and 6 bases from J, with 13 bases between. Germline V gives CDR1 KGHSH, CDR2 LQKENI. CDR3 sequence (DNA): TGTGCCAGCTCACCAATGGTGGTACAGCCTGAAGCTTTCTTT. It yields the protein CASSPMVVQPEAFF.

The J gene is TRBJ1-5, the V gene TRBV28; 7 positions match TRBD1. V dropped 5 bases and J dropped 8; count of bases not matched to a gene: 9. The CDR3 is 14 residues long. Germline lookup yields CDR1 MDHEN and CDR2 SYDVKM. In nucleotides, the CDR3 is TGTGCCAGCAGTAAACCGACAGGGATAGAGCCCCAGCATTTT. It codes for CASSKPTGIEPQHF.

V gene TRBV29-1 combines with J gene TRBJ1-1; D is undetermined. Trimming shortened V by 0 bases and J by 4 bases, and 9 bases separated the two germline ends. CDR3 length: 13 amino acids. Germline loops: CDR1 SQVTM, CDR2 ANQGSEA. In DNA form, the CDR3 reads TGCAGCGTTGAAGAGGGATTTGGCACTGAAGCTTTCTTT. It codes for CSVEEGFGTEAFF.

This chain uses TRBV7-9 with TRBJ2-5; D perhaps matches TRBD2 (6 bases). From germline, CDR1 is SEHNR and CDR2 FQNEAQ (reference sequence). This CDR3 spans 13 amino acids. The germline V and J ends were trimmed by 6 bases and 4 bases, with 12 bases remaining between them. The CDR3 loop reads CASSPGVRETQYF. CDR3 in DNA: TGTGCCAGCAGTCCGGGGGTAAGAGAGACCCAGTACTTC.

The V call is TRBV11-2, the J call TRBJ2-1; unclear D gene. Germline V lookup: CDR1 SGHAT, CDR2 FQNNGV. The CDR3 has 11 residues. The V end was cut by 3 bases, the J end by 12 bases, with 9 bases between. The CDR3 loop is CASSLGKVQFF. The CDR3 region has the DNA TGTGCCAGCAGCTTGGGGAAAGTGCAGTTCTTC.